These T cell receptor beta chains were read from a single sample in a study of patients and donors after allogeneic stem cell transplantation. One entry per CDR3 protein results from TCRdb running MiXCR on the RT-PCR reads. The table records roughly 230,000 distinct CDR3 sequences, roughly 14% of them present only once. Material: blood, either unsorted or a sorted T cell fraction (not recorded which). These receptors all stem from a human donor who was either an allogeneic HSCT recipient or a stem cell or donor lymphocyte infusion donor (not recorded which). It is not recorded whose cells these are; they may come from a transplant donor. CDR3s leave out the opening cysteine and the closing phenylalanine or tryptophan. Fields, in order: CDR3 protein, V gene, J gene.

CDR3aa: ASRVGGYGYT
v_gene: TRBV19
j_gene: TRBJ1-2

CDR3aa: ASNLQPQH
v_gene: TRBV19
j_gene: TRBJ1-5

CDR3aa: ASSPWGQGETQY
v_gene: TRBV11-1
j_gene: TRBJ2-5

CDR3aa: SVLGLAGALQETQY
v_gene: TRBV29-1
j_gene: TRBJ2-5

CDR3aa: ATSRDMTSEETQY
v_gene: TRBV15
j_gene: TRBJ2-5

CDR3aa: ASSHQGQGGTKNIQY
v_gene: TRBV4-3
j_gene: TRBJ2-4

CDR3aa: ASSATLGSQY
v_gene: TRBV13
j_gene: TRBJ2-7

CDR3aa: SADGGAGYT
v_gene: TRBV29-1
j_gene: TRBJ1-2

CDR3aa: ASSVFDRVNTEAF
v_gene: TRBV9
j_gene: TRBJ1-1

CDR3aa: ASSQRGREQY
v_gene: TRBV3-1
j_gene: TRBJ2-7

CDR3aa: ASSPRDRGSAEQF
v_gene: TRBV9
j_gene: TRBJ2-1

CDR3aa: ASNLFEAF
v_gene: TRBV5-1
j_gene: TRBJ1-1

CDR3aa: SVEVGWGAYNEQF
v_gene: TRBV29-1
j_gene: TRBJ2-1

CDR3aa: ASSWTGGGNEQF
v_gene: TRBV5-6
j_gene: TRBJ2-1

CDR3aa: SAHPGQGGYEKY
v_gene: TRBV20-1
j_gene: TRBJ2-7

CDR3aa: ATGTGDSTEAF
v_gene: TRBV10-3
j_gene: TRBJ1-1

CDR3aa: ASSSNMWGKQLANTGELF
v_gene: TRBV3-1
j_gene: TRBJ2-2

CDR3aa: ASSEAFRGTGANVLT
v_gene: TRBV2
j_gene: TRBJ2-6

CDR3aa: ASSEPGQGSYGYT
v_gene: TRBV14
j_gene: TRBJ1-2

CDR3aa: ASSQINRGANTGELF
v_gene: TRBV4-2
j_gene: TRBJ2-2

CDR3aa: ASSSLWGASVEQS
v_gene: TRBV7-9
j_gene: TRBJ2-1

CDR3aa: ASSPPASGGSSV
v_gene: TRBV18
j_gene: TRBJ2-1

CDR3aa: ASSLLRERTDTQY
v_gene: TRBV12-3/TRBV12-4
j_gene: TRBJ2-3

CDR3aa: ASSSRTGPGLVPYEQY
v_gene: TRBV11-2
j_gene: TRBJ2-7

CDR3aa: ASSLRRLAAYNEQF
v_gene: TRBV5-6
j_gene: TRBJ2-1

CDR3aa: ASSGTGRELNEQY
v_gene: TRBV5-1
j_gene: TRBJ2-7

CDR3aa: ASSQDLAMDTQY
v_gene: TRBV4-1
j_gene: TRBJ2-3

CDR3aa: ASSLVPYEQF
v_gene: TRBV7-9
j_gene: TRBJ2-1

CDR3aa: AWSKLGSDYNEQF
v_gene: TRBV30
j_gene: TRBJ2-1

CDR3aa: ATSDGQKGGYEQY
v_gene: TRBV24-1
j_gene: TRBJ2-7

CDR3aa: ASRPGSNEKLF
v_gene: TRBV5-5
j_gene: TRBJ1-4

CDR3aa: ASSLGQTVSTDTQY
v_gene: TRBV5-4
j_gene: TRBJ2-3

CDR3aa: ASSTDRNYGYT
v_gene: TRBV7-2
j_gene: TRBJ1-2

CDR3aa: ASRNGLAGGYEQY
v_gene: TRBV2
j_gene: TRBJ2-7

CDR3aa: ASSYGNYEQY
v_gene: TRBV12-3/TRBV12-4
j_gene: TRBJ2-7

CDR3aa: ATSRGDTGGNTEAF
v_gene: TRBV15
j_gene: TRBJ1-1

CDR3aa: ASSDRQNKRNTIY
v_gene: TRBV5-5
j_gene: TRBJ1-3

CDR3aa: SAFPGTGLNSPLH
v_gene: TRBV20-1
j_gene: TRBJ1-6

CDR3aa: SATRTGTQETQY
v_gene: TRBV20-1
j_gene: TRBJ2-5

CDR3aa: ASSFGLAGSTDTQY
v_gene: TRBV7-9
j_gene: TRBJ2-3

CDR3aa: SGGGSGTDTQY
v_gene: TRBV20-1
j_gene: TRBJ2-3

CDR3aa: ATSRGTSGSTDTQY
v_gene: TRBV15
j_gene: TRBJ2-3